This T cell receptor beta chain was documented in a study of persistence of HIV-infected CD4 T cells. This was the immunoSEQ version 4 assay in survey mode. Sequencing was performed with immunoSEQ multiplex PCR; in TCRdb, only in-frame clones are kept and a portion is missing. The sample has some 58,000 clones, roughly 77% seen once. Overlapping HIV-1 Gag 15-mer peptides at 1 ug per peptide per mL were used. CD40L-negative CD69-negative CD45RO-high memory CD4+ T cells were sorted as populations depleted of antigen-responding cells. A remark on this clone: Its antigen remains unknown.

Germline values: CDR1 SGHAT, CDR2 FQNNGV. The CDR3 consists of 12 residues. Deletions cut 5 bases from V and 5 bases from J, with 9 bases between. The V and J genes are TRBV11-2 and TRBJ2-5, with D unclear. The starting material was CD4+ T cells sorted from PBMCs after approximately 19-hour stimulation, obtained from a patient who received antiretroviral therapy. This receptor was obtained from an adult man with HIV who was CMV-seropositive. In DNA form, the CDR3 reads TGTGCCAGCAGCCCATCCGGCGAGACCCAGTACTTC. Protein sequence: CASSPSGETQYF.